These T cell receptor beta chains were read from a single sample in a study of T cell responses to AZD1222 COVID-19 vaccine. Repertoires were generated with immunoSEQ multiplex PCR, while TCRdb's copy carries only in-frame clones and drops some. The data show about 110,000 clones, around 93% seen once. The sample here was peripheral blood, taken on day 0 of AZD1222 vaccination. These receptors originate from an adult in good health. CDR3s include the opening cysteine and the closing phenylalanine or tryptophan. D genes are given only for firm matches. Size tells how often a clone was seen (once, few, many) or the class of an expanded clone, and some rows leave it out.

V gene	J gene	clone size	CDR3 length	D gene	CDR3 DNA	CDR3 protein
TRBV14	TRBJ2-3	NA	17	NA	TGTGCCAGCAGCCAAGGACTCGGGAGGGGGCTCGGAGATACGCAGTATTTT	CASSQGLGRGLGDTQYF
TRBV10-3	TRBJ1-1	NA	14	NA	TGTGCCATCAGTGAGCCGTCGTTGAACACTGAAGCTTTCTTT	CAISEPSLNTEAFF
TRBV5-1	TRBJ1-6	NA	14	NA	TGCGCCACAAAAGGGGAATCCTATAATTCACCCCTCCACTTT	CATKGESYNSPLHF
TRBV5-5	TRBJ2-3	NA	12	NA	TGTGCCAGCAGCTCTTACACAGATACGCAGTATTTT	CASSSYTDTQYF
TRBV7-2	TRBJ2-1	NA	13	NA	TGTGCCAGCAGCTCCAGGGGAGGCAATGAGCAGTTCTTC	CASSSRGGNEQFF
TRBV11-2	TRBJ1-6	NA	15	NA	TGTGCCAGCAGCTTAGGGCAGCTCCTTAATTCACCCCTCCACTTT	CASSLGQLLNSPLHF
TRBV12-5	TRBJ2-5	NA	17	NA	TGTGCTAGTGGTTTGGTACGGGGAGCGGTGGGGGGAGAGACCCAGTACTTC	CASGLVRGAVGGETQYF
TRBV4-1	TRBJ2-2	once	18	NA	TGCGCCAGCAGCCTCCCACCGCCTGGGGGGCTTGTGTCCGGGGAGCTGTTTTTT	CASSLPPPGGLVSGELFF
TRBV6-4	TRBJ1-1	NA	14	TRBD1	TGTGCCAGCAGCGACCAGGGGGCAGGTACTGAAGCTTTCTTT	CASSDQGAGTEAFF
TRBV4-1	TRBJ1-5	NA	17	TRBD1	TGCGCCAGCAGCCAAGGAGGGGGACAGGGAAAGAATCAGCCCCAGCATTTT	CASSQGGGQGKNQPQHF
TRBV6-5	TRBJ1-2	NA	14	NA	TGTGCCAGCAGCCAAGGAGGGGGGGCAGGGGGCTACACCTTC	CASSQGGGAGGYTF
TRBV11-2	TRBJ1-6	NA	15	NA	TGTGCCAGCAGCGCACGGGACTCCTATAATTCACCCCTCCACTTT	CASSARDSYNSPLHF
TRBV6-1	TRBJ1-3	NA	15	NA	TGTGCCAGCAGTGAAGTTGGAAGGACTGGAAACACCATATATTTT	CASSEVGRTGNTIYF
TRBV10-1	TRBJ1-6	NA	13	NA	TGCGCCAGCCGGGACACGCTGATTTCACCCCTCCACTTT	CASRDTLISPLHF
TRBV27	TRBJ2-3	NA	14	NA	TGTGCCAGCGGCCGACAGAGTTACACAGATACGCAGTATTTT	CASGRQSYTDTQYF
TRBV7-8	TRBJ2-7	NA	12	TRBD2	TGTGCCAGCAGCTTGCGCGGGAGGGAGCAGTACTTC	CASSLRGREQYF
TRBV24-1	TRBJ1-1	NA	13	NA	TGTGCCACCAGTGATGGCAGGGACACTGAAGCTTTCTTT	CATSDGRDTEAFF
TRBV19	TRBJ1-5	NA	15	NA	TGTGCCAGTAGTGTACAGGGAGGAGGTGCTCAGCCCCAGCATTTT	CASSVQGGGAQPQHF
TRBV9	TRBJ1-6	NA	15	NA	TGTGCCAGCAGCGACAGTCTCTCCTATAATTCACCCCTCCACTTT	CASSDSLSYNSPLHF
TRBV18	TRBJ1-1	once	16	NA	TGTGCCAGCTCACCAGGAAGGGGCCCCGCAGACACTGAAGCTTTCTTT	CASSPGRGPADTEAFF
TRBV29-1	TRBJ1-5	NA	15	NA	TGCAGCGTGACTACCGGGACCGAGAGCAATCAGCCCCAGCATTTT	CSVTTGTESNQPQHF
TRBV27	TRBJ2-3	NA	14	TRBD2	TGTGCCAGCAGTTCCCTAGCGGGCACAGATACGCAGTATTTT	CASSSLAGTDTQYF
TRBV18	TRBJ2-1	once	15	NA	TGTGCCAGCTCACCATGGGCAGGGGATTACAATGAGCAGTTCTTC	CASSPWAGDYNEQFF
TRBV5-1	TRBJ1-2	NA	13	NA	TGCGCCAGCAGCTTTGGCCAGAACTATGGCTACACCTTC	CASSFGQNYGYTF
TRBV9	TRBJ1-4	NA	16	TRBD1	TGCGCCAGCAGCGCCCGGACAGGGGAGTCCGGCGAAAAACTGTTTTTT	CASSARTGESGEKLFF
TRBV29-1	TRBJ2-7	NA	13	NA	TGCAGCGTTTCGGCGGGGGCCCTCTCCGAGCAGTACTTC	CSVSAGALSEQYF
TRBV2	TRBJ1-1	NA	12	NA	TGTGCCAGCACACTAGGGGAGAGGGAAGCTTTCTTT	CASTLGEREAFF
TRBV19	TRBJ2-1	NA	17	NA	TGTGCCAGTAGTATGGGCTCCACGGGGCTCCCCTACAATGAGCAGTTCTTC	CASSMGSTGLPYNEQFF
TRBV24-1	TRBJ1-3	once	15	NA	TGTGCCACCAGTGATTCCCGGACACCTGGTAACACCATATATTTT	CATSDSRTPGNTIYF
TRBV18	TRBJ1-5	once	13	NA	TGTGCCAGCGGGGGGGGTTCCAATCAGCCCCAGCATTTT	CASGGGSNQPQHF
TRBV5-4	TRBJ2-7	NA	11	NA	TGTGCCAGCAGCTTGAGTGGCGAGCAGTACTTC	CASSLSGEQYF
TRBV4-1	TRBJ2-1	NA	14	NA	TGCGCCAGCAGCCAACCCTACTCCTACAATGAGCAGTTCTTC	CASSQPYSYNEQFF
TRBV18	TRBJ2-2	NA	16	NA	TGTGCCAGCTCACCAGGACTTCCCGGTGTCGCCGGGGAGCTGTTTTTT	CASSPGLPGVAGELFF
TRBV7-2	TRBJ2-7	NA	16	TRBD1	TGTGCCAGCAGCTCAGGAAGGGGGCTTGAGTCCTACGAGCAGTACTTC	CASSSGRGLESYEQYF
TRBV5-4	TRBJ1-6	NA	13	NA	TGTGCCAGCAGCTTGGCGTCTAATTCACCCCTCCACTTT	CASSLASNSPLHF
TRBV9	TRBJ2-2	NA	18	TRBD2	TGTGCCAGCAGCGTAGAGAGTCTAGCGGGGGGGCAGACCGGGGAGCTGTTTTTT	CASSVESLAGGQTGELFF
TRBV9	TRBJ1-1	once	16	NA	TGTGCCAGCAGCGCCTACTTGGGGACAAAGAACACTGAAGCTTTCTTT	CASSAYLGTKNTEAFF